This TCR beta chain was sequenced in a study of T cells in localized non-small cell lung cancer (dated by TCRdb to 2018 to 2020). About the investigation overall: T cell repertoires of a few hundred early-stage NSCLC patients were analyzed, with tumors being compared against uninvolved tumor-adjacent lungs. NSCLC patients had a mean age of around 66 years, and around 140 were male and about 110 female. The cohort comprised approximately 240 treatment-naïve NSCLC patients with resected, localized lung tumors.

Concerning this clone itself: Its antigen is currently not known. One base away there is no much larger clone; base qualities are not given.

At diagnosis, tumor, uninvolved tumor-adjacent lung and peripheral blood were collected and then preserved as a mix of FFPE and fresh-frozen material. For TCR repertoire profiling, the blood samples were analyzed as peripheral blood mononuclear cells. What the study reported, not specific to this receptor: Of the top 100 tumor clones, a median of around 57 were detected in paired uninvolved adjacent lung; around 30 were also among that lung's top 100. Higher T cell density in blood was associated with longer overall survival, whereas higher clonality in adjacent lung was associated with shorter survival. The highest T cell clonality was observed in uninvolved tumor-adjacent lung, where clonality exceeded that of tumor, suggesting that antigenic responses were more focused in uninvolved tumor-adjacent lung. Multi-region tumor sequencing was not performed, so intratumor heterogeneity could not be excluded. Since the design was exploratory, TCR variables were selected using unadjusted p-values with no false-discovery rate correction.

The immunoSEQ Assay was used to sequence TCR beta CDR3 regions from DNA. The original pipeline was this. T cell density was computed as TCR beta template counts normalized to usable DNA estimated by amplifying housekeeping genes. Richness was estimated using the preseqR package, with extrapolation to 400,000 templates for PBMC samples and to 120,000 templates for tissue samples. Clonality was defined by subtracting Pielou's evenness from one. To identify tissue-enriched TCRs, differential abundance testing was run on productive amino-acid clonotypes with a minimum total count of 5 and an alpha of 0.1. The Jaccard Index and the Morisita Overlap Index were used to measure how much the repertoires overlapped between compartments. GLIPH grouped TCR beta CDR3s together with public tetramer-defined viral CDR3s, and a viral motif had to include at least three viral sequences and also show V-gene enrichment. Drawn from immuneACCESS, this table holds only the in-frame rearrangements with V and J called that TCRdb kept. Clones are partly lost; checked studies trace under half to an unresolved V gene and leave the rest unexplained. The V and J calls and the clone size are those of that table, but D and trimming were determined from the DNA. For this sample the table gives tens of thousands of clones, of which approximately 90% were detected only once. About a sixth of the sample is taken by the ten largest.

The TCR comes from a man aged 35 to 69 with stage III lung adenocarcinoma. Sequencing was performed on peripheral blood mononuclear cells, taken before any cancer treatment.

The CDR3: CASSIYPTTNEKLFF. DNA sequence: TGTGCCAGTAGTATATATCCTACAACTAATGAAAAACTGTTTTTT. This chain is built from TRBV19 and TRBJ1-4; the D gene lacks a confident call. The CDR3 numbers 15 residues from cysteine through phenylalanine. Only the CDR3 region is kept as DNA, spanning 45 bases read in frame from base 1. CDR1 and CDR2 are read off the germline V gene (reference sequence) as LNHDA and SQIVND. Between the V and J ends, shortened by 2 bases and 0 bases respectively, the junction contains 7 bases.